The sequence of this T cell receptor beta chain was determined in a study of vaccination effects on CD4 cells after COVID-19. As for the study in general: Wells each received two million PBMC, cultured with 10 IU/ml IL-2 and approximately 10 ug/ml peptides.

As to this clone: Antigen: not known.

Between days 10 and 11 of culture, CD4+ T cells were separated out. Germline CDR1 reads LGHNA; CDR2 reads YNFKEQ. Trimming removed 1 base at V and 4 bases at J, with 13 bases between. The CDR3 consists of 15 residues. Some clones are missing from TCRdb's copy, which holds only in-frame ones; the method was immunoSEQ multiplex PCR. The table includes 70,000 to 75,000 clones, 77% detected once. The source was CD4+ T cells from PBMCs cultured without peptide, collected before COVID-19 vaccination. V usage is TRBV4-2 and J usage is TRBJ1-1, with D possibly TRBD1 on 5 matching bases. The sequence was obtained from a human donor who received a COVID-19 vaccine. CDR3 sequence: CASSQVGPGSTEAFF. CDR3 DNA sequence: TGTGCCAGCAGCCAAGTGGGACCGGGAAGCACTGAAGCTTTCTTT.